Listed here are 15 T cell receptor beta chains from one sample, sequenced in a study of blood T cell repertoires in COVID-19. Measured with immunoSEQ multiplex PCR; TCRdb has only the in-frame clones, and not every one. The sample has 65,000 to 95,000 clones, about 90% seen once. Sequencing used peripheral blood. The source is a man aged 50-59 years with active COVID-19.

This chain uses TRBV18 with TRBJ1-6; TRBD1 matches at 9 bases. In germline, CDR1 is KGHSH, CDR2 LQKENI. V trimming: 6 bases; J trimming: 10 bases; junction bases outside the gene matches: 7. The CDR3 runs to 14 residues. The CDR3 coding sequence is TGTGCCAGCTCGGAGGGACAGGGTTTGTCACCCCTCCACTTT. Translating it yields CASSEGQGLSPLHF.

The chain joins TRBV13 to TRBJ2-5; a possible D gene is TRBD2 (5 bases). The CDR3 runs 16 residues. With 6 bases removed from V and 4 bases from J, the gap between germline ends came to 21 bases. CDR1 and CDR2 from the germline V gene are PRHDT and FYEKMQ (reference sequence). CDR3 nucleotides: TGTGCCAGCAGTATTGCCAAGTACCCAGGAGGAGAGACCCAGTACTTC. Its translation is CASSIAKYPGGETQYF.

This sequence joins TRBV11-2 and TRBJ1-4, with D maybe TRBD1 (6 bases). Trimming removed 7 bases from V and 8 bases from J, with 17 bases in between. This CDR3 has 14 residues. CDR1 SGHAT and CDR2 FQNNGV come from the germline V gene. DNA for the CDR3: TGTGCCAGCACTCGGCGGGGGGGGCGCGAAAAACTGTTTTTT. This encodes CASTRRGGREKLFF.

The gene calls are TRBV7-2 and TRBJ2-1; tentative D call: TRBD2 (6 bases). Trimming stripped 5 bases from V and 5 bases from J, with 16 bases between. CDR1 and CDR2 from the germline V gene are SGHTA and FQGNSA. The CDR3 contains 15 residues. The CDR3 loop reads CASSQAAGLHNEQFF. The CDR3 region has the DNA TGTGCCAGCAGCCAAGCGGCGGGACTCCACAATGAGCAGTTCTTC.

V is TRBV28 and J is TRBJ2-7, with TRBD2 identical over 11 bases. The CDR3 consists of 13 residues. Trimming at V came to 8 bases and at J to 4 bases, leaving 4 bases not matched to a gene. CDR1 and CDR2 from the germline V gene are MDHEN and SYDVKM. In nucleotides, the CDR3 is TGTGCCAGCGGCACTAGCGGGAGATACGAGCAGTACTTC. It translates to CASGTSGRYEQYF.

The gene calls are TRBV7-3 and TRBJ2-7, with 13 bases fitting TRBD2. There are 16 residues in the CDR3. Germline loops: CDR1 SGHTA, CDR2 FQGTGA. Trimming cost V 5 bases and J 3 bases; bases outside gene matches: 7. The CDR3 loop reads CASSPAGTSGDYEQYF. CDR3 sequence (DNA): TGTGCCAGCAGCCCCGCCGGGACTAGCGGGGACTACGAGCAGTACTTC.

The rearrangement uses TRBV29-1 and TRBJ1-3; no clear D. Trimming cost V 4 bases and J 0 bases, with 7 bases left between them. The germline V gene encodes CDR1 SQVTM and CDR2 ANQGSEA. The CDR3 loop spans 13 amino acids. Here the CDR3 DNA reads TGCAGCGTTGGGTCCAGCTCTGGAAACACCATATATTTT. Translating it yields CSVGSSSGNTIYF.

This rearrangement joins TRBV9 to TRBJ2-5; 9 positions match TRBD2. V lost 1 base, J lost 10 bases, and 11 bases stayed unmatched. The CDR3 is made up of 15 amino acids. The germline CDR1 and CDR2 sequences are SGDLS and YYNGEE. Written as DNA, the CDR3 is TGTGCCAGCAGCGTACGGTCTAGCGGGGTAGGGGGCCAGTACTTC. Encoded protein: CASSVRSSGVGGQYF.

This clone was counted once. The chain employs TRBV28 and TRBJ1-2, with TRBD1 matching 8 bases. J gave up 6 bases and V 6 bases, and 12 bases lay outside the gene matches. The CDR3 has 15 amino acids. Germline V lookup: CDR1 MDHEN, CDR2 SYDVKM. The CDR3 region has the DNA TGTGCCAGCAGCCTTGGGGGGGACAGGATCAATGGCTACACCTTC. This sequence encodes CASSLGGDRINGYTF.

The gene calls are TRBV2 and TRBJ1-1, with D maybe TRBD1 (6 bases). V lost 5 bases, J lost 4 bases, and 11 bases lay in between. CDR3 length: 13 residues. Germline CDR1 SNHLY, CDR2 FYNNEI. The CDR3 loop reads CASSPTGFTEAFF. The CDR3 bases are TGTGCCAGCAGTCCAACAGGGTTCACTGAAGCTTTCTTT.

The V and J genes are TRBV5-5 and TRBJ1-4; D possibly corresponds to TRBD1 (6 bases). The CDR3 is 15 amino acids. Trimming pared 2 bases from V and 4 bases from J, leaving 12 bases between. CDR1 and CDR2 (germline): SGHKS, YYEKEE (reference sequence). CDR3 nucleotide sequence: TGTGCCAGCAGCTTTTTGACAGGTGATAATGAAAAACTGTTTTTT. This translates into CASSFLTGDNEKLFF.

The chain links TRBV7-8 to TRBJ2-5; D is ambiguous. Germline lookup yields CDR1 SGHVS and CDR2 FQNEAQ. CDR3 length: 13 amino acids. Trimming left V 5 bases short and J 0 bases short, with 7 bases between. CDR3 sequence reads: CASSVRDQETQYF. In DNA, the CDR3 is TGTGCCAGCAGCGTCCGGGACCAAGAGACCCAGTACTTC.

The chain links TRBV6-1 to TRBJ2-7; the D gene is possibly TRBD2 (6 bases). V was clipped by 0 bases and J by 9 bases, with 15 bases between them. Germline V gives CDR1 MNHNS, CDR2 SASEGT. The CDR3 is 14 residues long. The DNA for the CDR3 is TGTGCCAGCAGTGAAGCGGGACTCGATTTCGGGCAGTACTTC. Its protein is CASSEAGLDFGQYF.

The chain links TRBV19 to TRBJ2-2; 10 bases fit TRBD2. The CDR3 length is 14 residues. V was pared by 7 bases and J by 4 bases, with 3 bases of the junction left unmatched. CDR1 and CDR2 (germline): LNHDA, SQIVND (reference sequence). CDR3 in amino acids: CASKREGTTGELFF. The CDR3 DNA is TGTGCCAGTAAGCGGGAGGGAACCACCGGGGAGCTGTTTTTT.

The chain is built from TRBV5-4 and TRBJ1-2; 8 nucleotides align to TRBD1. From germline, CDR1 is SGHNT and CDR2 YYREEE (reference sequence). The trim removed 5 bases at V and 4 bases at J, leaving 7 bases unmatched. This CDR3 has 14 residues. CDR3 sequence: CASSSGQGVYGYTF. DNA of the CDR3: TGTGCCAGCAGTAGTGGACAGGGCGTCTATGGCTACACCTTC. The full variable domain, completed using reference TRBV5-4 and TRBJ1-2, is ETGVTQSPTHLIKTRGQQVTLRCSSQSGHNTVSWYQQALGQGPQFIFQYYREEENGRGNFPPRFSGLQFPNYSSELNVNALELDDSALYLCASSSGQGVYGYTFGSGTRLTVV.